Listed below are T cell receptor beta chains from one sample, sequenced in a study of T cells in Graves' hyperthyroidism and ophthalmopathy. TCRdb re-derived calls from the multiplex PCR reads in MiXCR, one entry per CDR3 protein. The sample includes some 270,000 distinct CDR3 sequences, about an eighth of them seen just once. The sample comprised blood. All receptors come from a woman in her thirties with Graves' hyperthyroidism that later progressed to Graves' ophthalmopathy. CDR3s include the opening cysteine and the closing phenylalanine or tryptophan. A D gene is named only where the DNA matches it firmly. A clone size is listed for some rows: how often the clone was seen (once, few, many), or a class if it is expanded.

d_call	v_call	j_call	clone_size	cdr3_nt	cdr3_aa
TRBD1	TRBV7-9	TRBJ2-7	many	TGTGCCAGCAGCTTACGCCGGAGGACAGGGCAACCCTACGAGCAGTACTTC	CASSLRRRTGQPYEQYF
-	TRBV10-3	TRBJ1-1	few	TGTGCCATCAGTGGGGGGGATGAAGCTTTCTTT	CAISGGDEAFF
-	TRBV3-1	TRBJ1-1	-	TGTGCCAGCAGATCGGGGTACCTCCTAAACACTGAAGCTTTCTTT	CASRSGYLLNTEAFF
-	TRBV7-9	TRBJ2-3	many	TGTGCCAGCAGCCCCCTGGTCTACACAGATACGCAGTATTTT	CASSPLVYTDTQYF
-	TRBV19	TRBJ1-1	few	TGTGCCAGTAGTCCCGCGGGCCCTGAAGCTTTCTTT	CASSPAGPEAFF
TRBD2	TRBV30	TRBJ2-1	many	TGTGCCTGGAGTAAGGATAGCGGGGGTTACAATGAGCAGTTCTTC	CAWSKDSGGYNEQFF
-	TRBV14	TRBJ1-6	-	TGTGCCAGCAGCCAAGGAATTGTTCTCCTCGGGAATTCACCCCTCCACTTT	CASSQGIVLLGNSPLHF
TRBD2	TRBV10-3	TRBJ2-1	-	TGTGCCACCCAGGCCCCTTCGGGAGGGCCTGGTGAGCAGTTCTTC	CATQAPSGGPGEQFF
-	TRBV27	TRBJ1-1	many	TGTGCCAGCAGCATAGGGGTTTTCACTGAAGCTTTCTTT	CASSIGVFTEAFF
TRBD2	TRBV7-9	TRBJ2-1	-	TGTGCCAGCAGCTTAGCAGGAGGGTTAGCGGGACTCCTCGACTCCTACAATGAGCAGTTCTTC	CASSLAGGLAGLLDSYNEQFF
-	TRBV6-1	TRBJ2-3	-	TGTGCCAGCAGGGTGTTAGCTGCTACGCTCGGTACGCAGTATTTT	CASRVLAATLGTQYF
TRBD2	TRBV5-4	TRBJ2-5	few	TGTGCCAGCAGCCTTTCTAGCGGGAGGGCCCCAGAGACCCAGTACTTC	CASSLSSGRAPETQYF
-	TRBV19	TRBJ1-5	-	TGTGCCAGTAGCCTAATCCGGACCATCAATCAGCCCCAGCATTTT	CASSLIRTINQPQHF
-	TRBV29-1	TRBJ2-5	few	TGCAGCGTTGAGCGGGGCGGGGAGACCCAGTACTTC	CSVERGGETQYF
TRBD1	TRBV9	TRBJ1-5	few	TGTGCCAGCAGCCCGCCCGGGACAGGGGATCAGCCCCAGCATTTT	CASSPPGTGDQPQHF
TRBD1	TRBV6-1	TRBJ1-4	few	TGTGCCAGCAGACAGACGGGACAGGAGAATGAAAAACTGTTTTTT	CASRQTGQENEKLFF
TRBD2	TRBV10-3	TRBJ2-1	-	TGTGCCACTTCACTAGCGGAAATCAATGAGCAGTTCTTC	CATSLAEINEQFF
-	TRBV12-3/TRBV12-4	TRBJ1-6	-	TGTGCCAGCAGTTTCACAGGGATCCATTCACCCCTCCACTTT	CASSFTGIHSPLHF
TRBD2	TRBV14	TRBJ2-1	-	TGTGCCAGCAGCCAAGATGGCGCACTAGCGGACCTGTGGAATGAGCAGTTCTTC	CASSQDGALADLWNEQFF
-	TRBV27	TRBJ2-7	many	TGTGCCAGCAGTTACGCAGATTCTTCCTACGAGCAGTACTTC	CASSYADSSYEQYF
TRBD2	TRBV28	TRBJ2-1	many	TGTGCCAGCAGTTTGGGTGGGGGGGTAATTTACAATGAGCAGTTCTTC	CASSLGGGVIYNEQFF
-	TRBV20-1	TRBJ1-5	-	TGCAGTGCTAGACGTGATAAGGAATCCCAGCATTTT	CSARRDKESQHF
-	TRBV27	TRBJ1-4	-	TGTGCCAGCAGTTTACGGGGGGTCAATGAAAAACTGTTTTTT	CASSLRGVNEKLFF
-	TRBV7-8	TRBJ2-2	-	TGTGCCAGCTTTCGGGCGTTAACGGGGAGCACCGGGGAGCTGTTTTTT	CASFRALTGSTGELFF
TRBD2	TRBV25-1	TRBJ2-3	few	TGTGCCAGCAGTGAATGGGCTAGCGGGAGTGTGTATACGCAGTATTTT	CASSEWASGSVYTQYF
-	TRBV30	TRBJ1-5	-	TGTGCCTGGAGTGTATACTCGAGACTCGGCAATCAGCCCCAGCATTTT	CAWSVYSRLGNQPQHF
-	TRBV10-3	TRBJ2-7	many	TGTGCCATCGGGAACTACGGGGCCGAGCAGTACTTC	CAIGNYGAEQYF
TRBD1	TRBV11-3	TRBJ2-2	few	TGTGCCAGCAGCTTAACGTGGACAGGGACTAACACCGGGGAGCTGTTTTTT	CASSLTWTGTNTGELFF
TRBD1	TRBV4-2	TRBJ1-1	many	TGTGCCAGCAGCCTAGGGACAGATTTTGTATCTGAAGCTTTCTTT	CASSLGTDFVSEAFF
-	TRBV6-1	TRBJ2-5	-	TGTGCCAGCAGCCTTGGACGAGGGGAGACCCAGTACTTC	CASSLGRGETQYF
-	TRBV7-9	TRBJ2-6	few	TGTGCCAGCAGCTTACTAGAATCTGGGGCCAACGTCCTGACTTTC	CASSLLESGANVLTF
TRBD1	TRBV24-1	TRBJ2-5	-	TGTGCCACCAGGGGAAAGGGGGCCCAAGAGACCCAGTACTTC	CATRGKGAQETQYF
-	TRBV11-2	TRBJ2-3	many	TGTGCCAGCAGCTCAATTCAGGGAATAACAGATACGCAGTATTTT	CASSSIQGITDTQYF
TRBD2	TRBV13	TRBJ2-7	many	TGTGCCAGCAGCCCCGGGACTAGCCGAGGCGAGCAGTACTTC	CASSPGTSRGEQYF
TRBD1	TRBV20-1	TRBJ1-1	few	TGCAGTGCGGACCAAAGGACAGGAGAAATTGAAGCTTTCTTT	CSADQRTGEIEAFF
TRBD1	TRBV30	TRBJ1-6	many	TGTGCCTGGAGGACCGGGACAGCTAATTCACCCCTCCACTTT	CAWRTGTANSPLHF
TRBD1	TRBV14	TRBJ2-7	-	TGTGCCAGCAGCCAAGGACAGGGCTGGGAGCAGTACTTC	CASSQGQGWEQYF
-	TRBV7-2	TRBJ1-1	many	TGTGCCAGCAGCACACCACAGGGACTTGAAGCTTTCTTT	CASSTPQGLEAFF
-	TRBV4-1	TRBJ2-5	few	TGCGCCAGCAGCCAGAGCGCGCCCCTAGGTGCCCAAGAGACCCAGTACTTC	CASSQSAPLGAQETQYF
-	TRBV5-1	TRBJ1-5	many	TGCGCCAGCAGGGTGGACAGTCACAATCAGCCCCAGCATTTT	CASRVDSHNQPQHF
-	TRBV12-3/TRBV12-4	TRBJ1-6	many	TGTGCCAGCAGTTTAGGGACGTTCAGGAATTCACCCCTCCACTTT	CASSLGTFRNSPLHF